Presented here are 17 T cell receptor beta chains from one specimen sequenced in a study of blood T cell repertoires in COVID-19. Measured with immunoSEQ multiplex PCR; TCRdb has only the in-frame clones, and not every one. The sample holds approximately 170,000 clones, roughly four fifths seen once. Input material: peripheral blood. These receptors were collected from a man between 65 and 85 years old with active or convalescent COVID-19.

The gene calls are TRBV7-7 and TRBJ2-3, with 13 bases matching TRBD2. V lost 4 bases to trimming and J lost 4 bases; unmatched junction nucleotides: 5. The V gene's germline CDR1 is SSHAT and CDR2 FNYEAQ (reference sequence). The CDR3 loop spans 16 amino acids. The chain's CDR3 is CASSSGTSGEADTQYF. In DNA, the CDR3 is TGTGCCAGCAGCTCCGGGACTAGCGGGGAGGCAGATACGCAGTATTTT.

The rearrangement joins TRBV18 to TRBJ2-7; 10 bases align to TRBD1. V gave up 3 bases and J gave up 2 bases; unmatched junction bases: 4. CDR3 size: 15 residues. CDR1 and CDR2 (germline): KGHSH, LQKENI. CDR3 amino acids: CASSPGTGVPYEQYF. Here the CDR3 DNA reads TGTGCCAGCTCACCCGGGACAGGGGTCCCCTACGAGCAGTACTTC.

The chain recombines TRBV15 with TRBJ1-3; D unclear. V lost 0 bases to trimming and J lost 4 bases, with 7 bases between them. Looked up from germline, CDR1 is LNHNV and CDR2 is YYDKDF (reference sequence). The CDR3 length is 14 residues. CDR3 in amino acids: CATSRDQRGNTIYF. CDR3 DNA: TGTGCCACCAGCAGAGACCAGAGGGGAAACACCATATATTTT.

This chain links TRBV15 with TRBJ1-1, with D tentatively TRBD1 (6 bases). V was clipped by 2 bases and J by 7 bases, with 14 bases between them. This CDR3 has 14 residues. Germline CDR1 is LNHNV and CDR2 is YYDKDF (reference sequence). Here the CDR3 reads CATSRKQGAGEAFF. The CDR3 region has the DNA TGTGCCACCAGCAGAAAACAGGGTGCGGGTGAAGCTTTCTTT.

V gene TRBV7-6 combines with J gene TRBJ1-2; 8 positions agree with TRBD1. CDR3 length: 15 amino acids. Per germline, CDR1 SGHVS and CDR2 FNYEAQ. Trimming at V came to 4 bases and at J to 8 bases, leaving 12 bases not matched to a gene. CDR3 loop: CASSSNGQGLGGYTF. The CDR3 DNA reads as TGTGCCAGCAGCTCGAACGGACAGGGTTTGGGGGGCTACACCTTC.

The CDR3 region is CASSRGTGGRQPQHF. The CDR3 region has the DNA TGTGCCAGCTCCCGTGGGACAGGAGGAAGACAGCCCCAGCATTTT. This sequence joins TRBV18 and TRBJ1-5; 8 bases agree with TRBD1. After removal of 6 bases from V and 7 bases from J, the junction contained 11 bases not matched to a gene. This CDR3 has 15 amino acids. The germline gives CDR1 KGHSH, CDR2 LQKENI. The full variable domain, with the rest looked up from reference TRBV18 and TRBJ1-5, is NAGVMQNPRHLVRRRGQEARLRCSPMKGHSHVYWYRQLPEEGLKFMVYLQKENIIDESGMPKERFSAEFPKEGPSILRIQQVVRGDSAAYFCASSRGTGGRQPQHFGDGTRLSIL.

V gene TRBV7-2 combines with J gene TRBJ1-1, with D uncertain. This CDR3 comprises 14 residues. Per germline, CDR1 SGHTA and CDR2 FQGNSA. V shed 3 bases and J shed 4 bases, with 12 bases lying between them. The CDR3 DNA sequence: TGTGCCAGCAGCTTGCCCCCTCGGGGCACTGAAGCTTTCTTT. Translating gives CASSLPPRGTEAFF.

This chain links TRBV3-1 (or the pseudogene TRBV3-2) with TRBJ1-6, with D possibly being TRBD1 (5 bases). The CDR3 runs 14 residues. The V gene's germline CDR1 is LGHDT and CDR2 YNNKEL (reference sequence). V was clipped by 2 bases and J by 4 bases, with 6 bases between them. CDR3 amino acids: CASSQPGYNSPLHF. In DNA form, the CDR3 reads TGTGCCAGCAGCCAACCAGGGTATAATTCACCCCTCCACTTT.

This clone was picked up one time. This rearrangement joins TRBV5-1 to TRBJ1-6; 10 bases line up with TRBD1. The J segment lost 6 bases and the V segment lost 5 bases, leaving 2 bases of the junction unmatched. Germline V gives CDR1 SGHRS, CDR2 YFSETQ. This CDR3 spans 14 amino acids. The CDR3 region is CASRRDRGNSPLHF. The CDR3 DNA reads TGCGCCAGCAGGAGGGACAGGGGTAATTCACCCCTCCACTTT. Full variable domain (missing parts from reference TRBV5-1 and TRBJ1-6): KAGVTQTPRYLIKTRGQQVTLSCSPISGHRSVSWYQQTPGQGLQFLFEYFSETQRNKGNFPGRFSGRQFSNSRSEMNVSTLELGDSALYLCASRRDRGNSPLHFGNGTRLTVT.

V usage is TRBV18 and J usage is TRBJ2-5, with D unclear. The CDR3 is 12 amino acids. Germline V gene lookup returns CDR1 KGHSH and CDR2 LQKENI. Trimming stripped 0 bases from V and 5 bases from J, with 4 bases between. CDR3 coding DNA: TGTGCCAGCTCACCACCGGAGGAGACCCAGTACTTC. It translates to CASSPPEETQYF.

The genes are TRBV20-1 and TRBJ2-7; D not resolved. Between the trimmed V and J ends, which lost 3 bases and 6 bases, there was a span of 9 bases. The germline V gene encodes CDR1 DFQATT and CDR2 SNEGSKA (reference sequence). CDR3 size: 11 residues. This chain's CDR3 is CSASLLREQYF. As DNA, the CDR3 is TGCAGTGCTAGTTTACTCCGCGAGCAGTACTTC.

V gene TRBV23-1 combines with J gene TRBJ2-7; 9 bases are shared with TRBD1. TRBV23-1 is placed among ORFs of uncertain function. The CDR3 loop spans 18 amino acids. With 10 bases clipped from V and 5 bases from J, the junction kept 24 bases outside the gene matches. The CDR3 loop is CAIPTTERAGTGCHEQYF. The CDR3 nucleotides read TGCGCCATCCCGACCACCGAGAGGGCCGGGACAGGGTGCCACGAGCAGTACTTC.

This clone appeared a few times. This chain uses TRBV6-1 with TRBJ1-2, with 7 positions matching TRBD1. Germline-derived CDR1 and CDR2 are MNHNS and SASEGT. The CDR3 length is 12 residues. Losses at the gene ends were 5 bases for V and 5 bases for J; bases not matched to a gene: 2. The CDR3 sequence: CASSPQGYGYTF. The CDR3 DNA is TGTGCCAGCAGTCCACAGGGGTATGGCTACACCTTC.

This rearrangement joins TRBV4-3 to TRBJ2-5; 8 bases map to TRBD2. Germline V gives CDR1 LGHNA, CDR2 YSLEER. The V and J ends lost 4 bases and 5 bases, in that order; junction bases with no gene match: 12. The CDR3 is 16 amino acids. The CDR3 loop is CASSRAPKPGGETQYF. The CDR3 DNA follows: TGCGCCAGCAGCCGGGCCCCCAAGCCGGGAGGGGAGACCCAGTACTTC.

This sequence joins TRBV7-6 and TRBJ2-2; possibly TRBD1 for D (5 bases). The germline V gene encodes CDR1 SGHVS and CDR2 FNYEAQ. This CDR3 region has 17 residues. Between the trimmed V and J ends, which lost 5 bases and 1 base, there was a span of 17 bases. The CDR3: CASSPIPSQGNTGELFF. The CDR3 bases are TGTGCCAGCAGCCCCATCCCGAGCCAGGGGAACACCGGGGAGCTGTTTTTT.

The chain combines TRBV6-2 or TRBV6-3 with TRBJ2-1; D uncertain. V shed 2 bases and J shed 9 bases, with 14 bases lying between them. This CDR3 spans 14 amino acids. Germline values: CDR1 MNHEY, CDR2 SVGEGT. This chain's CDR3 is CASSYVGSFVEQFF. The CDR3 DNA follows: TGTGCCAGCAGTTACGTCGGTAGTTTTGTTGAGCAGTTCTTC.

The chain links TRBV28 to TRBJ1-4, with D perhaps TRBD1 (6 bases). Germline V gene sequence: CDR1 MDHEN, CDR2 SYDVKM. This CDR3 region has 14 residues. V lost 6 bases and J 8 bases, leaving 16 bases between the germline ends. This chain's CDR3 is CASRLGGAGEKLFF. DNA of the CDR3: TGTGCCAGCAGATTGGGGGGGGCTGGGGAAAAACTGTTTTTT.